Below are 12 T cell receptor beta chains sequenced from a single sample in a study of T cell repertoires in cytomegalovirus infection. Their recognized antigens are unknown. Via MiXCR, TCRdb re-called the reads, giving one row per CDR3 protein. Of about half a million distinct CDR3 sequences in the sample, more than 40% were seen once. Material: cultured PBMCs, obtained from culture after CMV antigen stimulation. Receptors were obtained from a human donor in good health (CMV status not recorded). Some clones in this sample may be carry-over from other donors' samples.

CDR3 amino acids: CASSVRSRTGELFF. The CDR3 nucleotides read TGTGCCAGCAGCGTACGGTCGAGGACCGGGGAGCTGTTTTTT. The rearrangement uses TRBV5-6 and TRBJ2-2; D remains ambiguous. The germline CDR1 and CDR2 sequences are SGHDT and YYEEEE. Trimming took off 4 bases at V and 5 bases at J, with 12 bases between the two ends. This CDR3 has 14 residues.

This clonotype appeared a few times. The gene calls are TRBV12-3 or TRBV12-4 and TRBJ1-1, with D perhaps matching TRBD1 (6 bases). V shed 4 bases and J shed 0 bases, with 18 bases lying between them. The CDR3 consists of 17 residues. The CDR3 loop is CASSSRLDRPMNTEAFF. As DNA, the CDR3 is TGTGCCAGCAGTTCCAGGCTGGACAGACCCATGAACACTGAAGCTTTCTTT.

The chain recombines TRBV7-2 with TRBJ2-4; D may be TRBD1 (7 bases). There are 12 residues in the CDR3. The V and J ends lost 5 bases and 9 bases respectively, with 11 bases between them. Per germline, CDR1 SGHTA and CDR2 FQGNSA. The CDR3 DNA follows: TGTGCCAGCAGCCCCCAGGGGGGCATTCAGTACTTC. Its translation: CASSPQGGIQYF. The full variable domain, rest sourced from reference TRBV7-2 and TRBJ2-4, is GAGVSQSPSNKVTEKGKDVELRCDPISGHTALYWYRQSLGQGLEFLIYFQGNSAPDKSGLPSDRFSAERTGGSVSTLTIQRTQQEDSAVYLCASSPQGGIQYFGAGTRLSVL.

This clonotype was observed a handful of times. V usage is TRBV28 and J usage is TRBJ2-7, with 7 bases lining up with TRBD1. The CDR3 totals 13 residues. Germline V gene sequence: CDR1 MDHEN, CDR2 SYDVKM. V lost 2 bases and J lost 6; bases outside the gene matches: 4. The chain's CDR3 is CASSLGTALEQYF. DNA for the CDR3: TGTGCCAGCAGTTTAGGGACAGCCCTCGAGCAGTACTTC.

V usage is TRBV2 and J usage is TRBJ2-6; D possibly uses TRBD1 or TRBD2 (6 bases each). This CDR3 spans 19 amino acids. Deletions cut 4 bases from V and 0 bases from J, with 19 bases between. The germline V gene encodes CDR1 SNHLY and CDR2 FYNNEI. This CDR3 is CASSVSLGGRNSGANVLTF. CDR3 DNA sequence: TGTGCCAGCAGTGTTTCCCTAGGGGGGAGGAACTCTGGGGCCAACGTCCTGACTTTC.

The J gene is TRBJ2-1, the V gene TRBV7-9; 15 bases fit TRBD2. Per the germline V gene, CDR1 is SEHNR and CDR2 is FQNEAQ (reference sequence). The CDR3 runs to 18 residues. V dropped 4 bases and J dropped 1; count of bases not matched to a gene: 5. The CDR3 is CASSSWTSGRGSYNEQFF. In DNA, the CDR3 is TGTGCCAGCAGCTCCTGGACTAGCGGGAGGGGTTCCTACAATGAGCAGTTCTTC.

V usage is TRBV12-3 or TRBV12-4 and J usage is TRBJ2-1; 10 bases are a match to TRBD2. V was pared by 7 bases and J by 13 bases, with 13 bases of the junction left unmatched. This CDR3 has 14 amino acids. CDR3: CASKGRIASGSQFF. The CDR3 DNA reads as TGTGCCAGCAAGGGCAGGATCGCTAGCGGGAGTCAGTTCTTC.

The V and J genes are TRBV6-1 and TRBJ2-7; D not resolved. V lost 0 bases to trimming and J lost 4 bases, with 7 bases between them. This CDR3 has 13 amino acids. Per the germline V gene, CDR1 is MNHNS and CDR2 is SASEGT. DNA of the CDR3: TGTGCCAGCAGTGAAGCGATAATTTACGAGCAGTACTTC. Amino acids: CASSEAIIYEQYF.

CDR3 region: CASSQDGVGSQYF. CDR3 sequence (DNA): TGCGCCAGCAGCCAAGATGGCGTGGGTTCGCAGTATTTT. The chain is built from TRBV4-3 and TRBJ2-3; no firm D call. Trimming shortened V by 0 bases and J by 10 bases, and 11 bases separated the two germline ends. CDR3 length: 13 amino acids. Germline V lookup: CDR1 LGHNA, CDR2 YSLEER.

V usage is TRBV19 and J usage is TRBJ2-5; TRBD1 matches 8 bases. V trimming: 5 bases; J trimming: 2 bases; junction bases outside the gene matches: 10. Germline lookup yields CDR1 LNHDA and CDR2 SQIVND (reference sequence). This CDR3 spans 16 amino acids. The CDR3 spells CASSGRTGFLQETQYF. CDR3 in DNA: TGTGCCAGTAGTGGCCGGACAGGGTTCTTGCAAGAGACCCAGTACTTC.

The J gene is TRBJ2-3, the V gene TRBV27; TRBD2 aligns across 10 bases. CDR1 is MNHEY, CDR2 SMNVEV, per germline (reference sequence). V shed 0 bases, J shed 5 bases, and the junction held 5 bases outside the gene matches. The CDR3 consists of 16 residues. Here the CDR3 DNA reads TGTGCCAGCAGTTTATCGTCGGTAGCGGGAGGAGATACGCAGTATTTT. This encodes CASSLSSVAGGDTQYF.

This clonotype was detected a few times. The chain links TRBV19 to TRBJ2-2, with TRBD2 matching over 9 bases. J gave up 4 bases and V 7 bases, and 10 bases lay outside the gene matches. The germline CDR1 and CDR2 sequences are LNHDA and SQIVND (reference sequence). This CDR3 region has 16 residues. CDR3 amino acids: CASIRGGGRSTGELFF. The CDR3 region has the DNA TGTGCCAGTATACGCGGGGGGGGTAGAAGCACCGGGGAGCTGTTTTTT.